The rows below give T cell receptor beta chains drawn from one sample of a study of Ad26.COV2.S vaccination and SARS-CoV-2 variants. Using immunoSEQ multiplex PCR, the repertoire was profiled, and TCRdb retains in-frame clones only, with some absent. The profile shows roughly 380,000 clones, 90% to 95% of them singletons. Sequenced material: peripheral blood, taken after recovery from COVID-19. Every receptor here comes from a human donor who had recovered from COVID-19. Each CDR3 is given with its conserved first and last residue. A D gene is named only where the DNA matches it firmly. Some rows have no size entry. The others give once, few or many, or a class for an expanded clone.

CASSIMGQSSYEQYF | TGTGCCAGTAGTATAATGGGACAGAGCTCCTACGAGCAGTACTTC | TRBD1 | - | TRBJ2-7 | TRBV19
CASSKGQEQFF | TGTGCCAGTAGTAAAGGACAGGAGCAGTTCTTC | - | - | TRBJ2-1 | TRBV19
CATSRRAQLSTDTQYF | TGTGCCACCAGCAGACGAGCCCAACTTAGCACAGATACGCAGTATTTT | - | - | TRBJ2-3 | TRBV15
CASSFDRSDSPLHF | TGTGCCAGCAGTTTTGACAGGAGTGATTCACCCCTCCACTTT | - | - | TRBJ1-6 | TRBV6-5
CASRSAGGRVGTEAFF | TGTGCCAGTAGGTCGGCAGGGGGCCGCGTTGGCACTGAAGCTTTCTTT | TRBD1 | - | TRBJ1-1 | TRBV19
CASSLTSRSYNEQFF | TGTGCCAGCAGCCTTACTAGTCGGTCCTACAATGAGCAGTTCTTC | - | - | TRBJ2-1 | TRBV7-9
CASSFPPHSNEQFF | TGTGCCAGCAGCTTCCCTCCCCATAGCAATGAGCAGTTCTTC | - | - | TRBJ2-1 | TRBV6-2/TRBV6-3
CASSLGLPGGYTF | TGTGCCAGCAGCCTGGGACTGCCAGGAGGCTACACCTTC | - | - | TRBJ1-2 | TRBV12-3/TRBV12-4
CASSLPGDYGYTF | TGTGCCAGCAGCTTACCGGGGGACTATGGCTACACCTTC | - | once | TRBJ1-2 | TRBV7-2
CASSLDSINGEQFF | TGTGCCAGCAGCTTAGACAGCATAAATGGTGAGCAGTTCTTC | - | - | TRBJ2-1 | TRBV11-3
CASSMGRGGYEQYF | TGTGCCAGCTCCATGGGTAGAGGGGGCTACGAGCAGTACTTC | - | - | TRBJ2-7 | TRBV21-1
CSVVLGGGETQYF | TGCAGCGTCGTACTAGGAGGGGGAGAGACCCAGTACTTC | - | - | TRBJ2-5 | TRBV29-1
CASSLGQNYGYTF | TGCGCCAGCAGCTTGGGGCAGAACTATGGCTACACCTTC | - | - | TRBJ1-2 | TRBV5-1
CASRGRVNSPLHF | TGTGCCAGCCGGGGTCGGGTAAATTCACCCCTCCACTTT | - | - | TRBJ1-6 | TRBV6-5
CSASFQQETQYF | TGCAGTGCTAGTTTTCAGCAAGAGACCCAGTACTTC | - | - | TRBJ2-5 | TRBV20-1
CASRFPSLGYGYTF | TGTGCCAGTCGGTTCCCATCCCTCGGCTATGGCTACACCTTC | - | - | TRBJ1-2 | TRBV19
CASSLTGVNTGELFF | TGCGCCAGCAGCTTGACAGGGGTGAACACCGGGGAGCTGTTTTTT | TRBD1 | - | TRBJ2-2 | TRBV5-1
CASSGGPYEQYF | TGCGCCAGCAGCGGTGGCCCCTACGAGCAGTACTTC | - | - | TRBJ2-7 | TRBV10-1
CASSFGGVAEAFF | TGTGCCAGCAGTTTTGGGGGGGTCGCTGAAGCTTTCTTT | - | few | TRBJ1-1 | TRBV12-3/TRBV12-4
CASSLEGDPANYGYTF | TGCGCCAGCAGCTTGGAAGGAGACCCTGCTAACTATGGCTACACCTTC | - | - | TRBJ1-2 | TRBV5-1
CASVAASTDTQYF | TGTGCCAGCGTCGCAGCTAGCACAGATACGCAGTATTTT | - | - | TRBJ2-3 | TRBV21-1
CATSRDGNTEAFF | TGTGCCACCAGCAGAGATGGGAACACTGAAGCTTTCTTT | - | - | TRBJ1-1 | TRBV15
CASSQESHRLESYEQYF | TGTGCCAGCAGCCAAGAGTCCCATCGGCTGGAAAGCTACGAGCAGTACTTC | - | - | TRBJ2-7 | TRBV3-1/TRBV3-2
CASSRDRNYEQYF | TGTGCCAGCTCCCGGGACAGGAACTACGAGCAGTACTTC | TRBD1 | - | TRBJ2-7 | TRBV18
CASSLRGPPSTDTQYF | TGTGCCAGCAGCCTCAGGGGGCCGCCTAGTACAGATACGCAGTATTTT | TRBD1 | - | TRBJ2-3 | TRBV7-2
CASSGSGLAGINEQFF | TGTGCCAGCAGTGGCTCAGGACTAGCGGGTATCAATGAGCAGTTCTTC | TRBD2 | - | TRBJ2-1 | TRBV6-1
CASSGSGGARETQYF | TGTGCCAGCAGCGGTAGCGGGGGGGCACGAGAGACCCAGTACTTC | TRBD2 | once | TRBJ2-5 | TRBV9
CASSPLNGPYNEQFF | TGTGCCAGCAGCCCCCTTAACGGCCCCTACAATGAGCAGTTCTTC | - | - | TRBJ2-1 | TRBV3-1/TRBV3-2
CASSGGTVYGYTF | TGTGCCAGCAGCGGCGGGACAGTATATGGCTACACCTTC | TRBD1 | - | TRBJ1-2 | TRBV9
CASSLPDRDRSPLHF | TGTGCCAGCAGCTTACCAGACAGGGACCGGTCACCCCTCCACTTT | TRBD1 | - | TRBJ1-6 | TRBV7-9
CASRIGTGMNTEAFF | TGTGCCAGCAGAATAGGGACAGGGATGAACACTGAAGCTTTCTTT | TRBD1 | - | TRBJ1-1 | TRBV5-4
CASSLEGFGEKLFF | TGTGCCAGCAGCTTAGAGGGGTTCGGTGAAAAACTGTTTTTT | - | once | TRBJ1-4 | TRBV7-8
CASSILGANEQYF | TGTGCCAGTAGTATCCTAGGGGCTAACGAGCAGTACTTC | - | - | TRBJ2-7 | TRBV19
CASEGGTEGRYSNQPQHF | TGTGCCAGCGAGGGCGGGACAGAGGGAAGATATAGCAATCAGCCCCAGCATTTT | TRBD1 | - | TRBJ1-5 | TRBV2
CASSTGLGTEAFF | TGTGCCAGTTCGACAGGTTTGGGCACTGAAGCTTTCTTT | - | - | TRBJ1-1 | TRBV6-5
CASSYRDRGGRGYTF | TGCGCCAGCAGCTACCGGGACAGGGGCGGGCGTGGCTACACCTTC | TRBD1 | - | TRBJ1-2 | TRBV5-1
CASSRPGQGVYNEQFF | TGTGCCAGCAGCCGACCGGGACAGGGGGTCTACAATGAGCAGTTCTTC | TRBD1 | - | TRBJ2-1 | TRBV4-2
CASSPLGLGTGGGDEQFF | TGCGCCAGCAGCCCTTTAGGTTTGGGAACAGGGGGTGGCGATGAGCAGTTCTTC | TRBD1 | - | TRBJ2-1 | TRBV5-1
CAISGGLALHF | TGTGCCATCAGTGGTGGGCTGGCCCTCCACTTT | - | - | TRBJ1-6 | TRBV10-3
CASSPDRSYGYTF | TGTGCCAGCAGCCCGGACAGGAGCTATGGCTACACCTTC | TRBD1 | - | TRBJ1-2 | TRBV11-2
CASGLVPASLSGNTIYF | TGTGCTAGTGGTTTGGTACCCGCCAGCCTCTCTGGAAACACCATATATTTT | - | - | TRBJ1-3 | TRBV12-5
CASSEYRGRAEKLFF | TGTGCCAGCAGTGAATACAGGGGTCGGGCTGAAAAACTGTTTTTT | - | - | TRBJ1-4 | TRBV25-1
CASSQGPRTGANVLTF | TGCGCCAGCAGCCAAGGCCCCAGGACAGGGGCCAACGTCCTGACTTTC | - | - | TRBJ2-6 | TRBV4-1